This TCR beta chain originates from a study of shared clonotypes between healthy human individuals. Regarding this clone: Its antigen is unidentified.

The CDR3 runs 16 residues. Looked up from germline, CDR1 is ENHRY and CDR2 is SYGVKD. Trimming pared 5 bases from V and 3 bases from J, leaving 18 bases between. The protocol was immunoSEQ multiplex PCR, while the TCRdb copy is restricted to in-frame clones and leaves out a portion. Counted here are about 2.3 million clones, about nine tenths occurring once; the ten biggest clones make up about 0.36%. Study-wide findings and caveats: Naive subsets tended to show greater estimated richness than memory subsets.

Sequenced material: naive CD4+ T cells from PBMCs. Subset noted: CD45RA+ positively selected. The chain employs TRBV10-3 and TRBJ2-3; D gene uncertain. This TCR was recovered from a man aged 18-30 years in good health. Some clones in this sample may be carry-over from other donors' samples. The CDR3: CAISYGTLGLTDTQYF. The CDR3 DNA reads TGTGCCATCAGTTACGGAACTCTGGGCTTGACAGATACGCAGTATTTT.